This T cell receptor beta chain was profiled in a study of OX40 agonist ivuxolimab in advanced cancers. Study context: Checkpoint inhibitors had been given previously to roughly 40% of patients. Partial responses occurred in Three dose-escalation patients, one with hepatocellular carcinoma and two with cutaneous melanoma.

The CDR3 consists of 15 residues. V was clipped by 3 bases and J by 3 bases, with 15 bases between them. The germline CDR1 and CDR2 sequences are SGHRS and YFSETQ. The protocol was immunoSEQ multiplex PCR, while the TCRdb copy is restricted to in-frame clones and leaves out a portion. The table records over 70,000 clones, 85% to 90% of them present only once. People who had autoimmune disease history or systemic immunosuppression were excluded. The receptor's source is an adult with an advanced solid tumor such as melanoma, head and neck, liver or kidney cancer. The chain joins TRBV5-1 to TRBJ1-2; D is uncertain. The starting material was CD4+ or CD8+ T cells sorted from blood, obtained in a trial of the OX40 agonist ivuxolimab. The CDR3 region is CASSSSGTLHYGYTF. The CDR3 DNA reads TGCGCCAGCAGCTCTTCAGGAACCCTCCACTATGGCTACACCTTC.